This T cell receptor beta chain was sequenced during a study of PD-1 blockade in classical Hodgkin lymphoma (dated by TCRdb to 2020 to 2022). For context, the study as a whole: Nivolumab dosing was 3 mg/kg intravenously every 2 weeks, continuing until either disease progression or unacceptable toxicity. To define a peripheral blood immune signature of response to PD-1 blockade in classical Hodgkin lymphoma, the study combined TCR beta sequencing with CyTOF. Broad study findings and their caveats: Diversity was lower in patients who began nivolumab less than 1 year after ASCT, so these patients were left out of later analyses to avoid confounding by immune reconstitution. A significant rise by C4D1 was seen in CD4+ but not CD8+ TCR diversity (p=0.0027 vs p=0.16), with the rise being most apparent in complete responders (p=0.02). Baseline TCR diversity was reported to be lower in newly diagnosed patients than in healthy donors, and even lower in relapsed/refractory patients. Baseline diversity similar to that of newly diagnosed patients was observed in trial patients achieving complete response, whereas significantly lower diversity was observed in partial responders and progressors. Only a single clinical trial cohort was studied, and what caused the repertoire differences, possibly disease activity or prior therapy, remained undefined.

The Qiagen DNeasy kit was used to extract genomic DNA both from unsorted PBMCs and from the negatively selected CD4+ and CD8+ fractions. TCR beta CDR3 regions were subjected to amplification by immunoSEQ multiplex PCR with primers that anneal to V and J segments. Amplification bias was minimized using a synthetic immune receptor repertoire, and residual bias was removed computationally after sequencing. On the authors' methods: Repertoire diversity was quantified as the Shannon entropy index using custom Python scripts. Unsorted, CD4+ and CD8+ repertoires were analyzed separately, except for combined analyses in which CD4+ and CD8+ sequences were merged in silico. Clonal expansion was defined as a frequency increase of at least 2-fold after treatment compared with C1D1, and clones undetected at baseline were assigned a pseudocount of 0.5. Clones with 0 or 1 copy at C1D1 were classified as singleton clones, and clones with 2 or more copies were classified as non-singleton clones. Clones expanded in unsorted samples were labelled as CD4+, CD8+ or unknown by matching protein sequences in sorted samples from the same patient. Wilcoxon tests were applied to paired samples to test diversity changes from C1D1 to C4D1. The table was pulled from immuneACCESS by TCRdb, which kept in-frame rearrangements only. Such tables lose some clones; where checked, under half of the loss comes from unresolved V genes, and the rest has no known cause. The V and J calls and clone size were taken over from that table, and D and trimming were inferred from the DNA. The sample data list 35,000 to 40,000 clones, and about 90% of these were observed just once. Clones ranked in the top ten supply about 7.8% of the sample.

Taken from cysteine to phenylalanine, the CDR3 has 15 residues. The DNA shown is the 45-base CDR3, in frame from base 1. Unmatched junction bases come to 9, with V trimmed by 5 bases and J by 4 bases. The germline V gene (reference sequence) supplies CDR1 PRHDT and CDR2 FYEKMQ. A note on this clone: Its antigen remains unidentified. Base qualities were left out, and no much larger clone turns up one base away.

What this sample's time point label stands for: cycle 2 day 1 (C2D1) of nivolumab. Every trial patient had relapsed following autologous stem cell transplantation, and prior brentuximab vedotin exposure was what differed among cohorts A, B and C. The trial cohort was composed of approximately 56 patients with relapsed/refractory classical Hodgkin lymphoma, for whom complete response, partial response or progressive disease was recorded as best overall response. Trial patients were treated with single-agent nivolumab in the multi-cohort phase II CheckMate 205 trial. An independent review committee assessed best overall response using the 2007 International Working Group response criteria. PBMCs from the trial were collected at three points: immediately before nivolumab initiation (C1D1), and during therapy at cycle 2 day 1 and cycle 4 day 1. After peripheral blood was drawn into 8 mL Vacutainer Cell Preparation Tubes, PBMCs were isolated by centrifugation and then cryopreserved.

The chain uses TRBV13 and TRBJ2-5; 8 of the junction bases match TRBD1. The sequencing used peripheral blood mononuclear cells (PBMCs), collected before the second cycle of nivolumab. This clonotype was obtained from a human donor with classical Hodgkin lymphoma. The CDR3 region reads CASSNRGWGPETQYF. In nucleotides, the sequence is TGTGCCAGCAGCAACAGGGGGTGGGGACCAGAGACCCAGTACTTC.